Shown below are 23 T cell receptor beta chains from a single sample sequenced in a study of Ad26.COV2.S vaccination and SARS-CoV-2 variants. Stated treatment: some 20 received Ad26.COV2.S at low or high dose, single or two shots; about 5 received placebo; per-sample allocation not given. Specimen acquisition occurred on day 63 following the initial vaccine or placebo injection. Profiled with immunoSEQ multiplex PCR; TCRdb holds only in-frame clones, not every one. The data show 350,000 to 550,000 clones, with 75% to 90% seen just once and just over 2.5% held by the top ten. Material: peripheral blood, obtained in a trial of Ad26.COV2.S vaccine versus placebo. Source of these receptors: a person between 18 and 59 years old who received the Ad26.COV2.S COVID-19 vaccine or a placebo.

This clone has just one count. The chain has TRBV7-7 and TRBJ2-7; D is unclear. With 5 bases removed from V and 0 bases from J, the gap between germline ends came to 8 bases. CDR3 length: 13 amino acids. Per germline, CDR1 SSHAT and CDR2 FNYEAQ (reference sequence). CDR3 protein: CASSPDSSYEQYF. The CDR3 nucleotides read TGTGCCAGCAGCCCGGATAGCTCCTACGAGCAGTACTTC.

This chain connects TRBV28 to TRBJ2-7; tentatively, D is TRBD2 (5 bases). CDR1 and CDR2 from the germline V gene are MDHEN and SYDVKM. V lost 3 bases and J lost 7, with 28 bases in between. The CDR3 has 18 amino acids. CDR3 protein: CASSFFSLGSPRPGEQYF. As DNA, the CDR3 is TGTGCCAGCAGTTTCTTCTCCCTAGGGTCCCCTCGTCCGGGGGAGCAGTACTTC.

The J gene is TRBJ2-1, the V gene TRBV28; TRBD2 agrees at 12 bases. Looked up from germline, CDR1 is MDHEN and CDR2 is SYDVKM. The CDR3 consists of 14 residues. V lost 5 bases, J lost 11 bases, and 7 bases stayed unmatched. The CDR3 DNA reads TGTGCCAGCAGTATCACCACTAGCGGGGGGAAGCAGTTCTTC. Translating gives CASSITTSGGKQFF. The full variable domain, with the rest looked up from reference TRBV28 and TRBJ2-1, is DVKVTQSSRYLVKRTGEKVFLECVQDMDHENMFWYRQDPGLGLRLIYFSYDVKMKEKGDIPEGYSVSREKKERFSLILESASTNQTSMYLCASSITTSGGKQFFGPGTRLTVL.

The chain links TRBV4-2 to TRBJ1-4; a possible D gene is TRBD1 (5 bases). Germline V gives CDR1 LGHNA, CDR2 YNFKEQ. The V gene lost 4 bases and the J gene lost 10 bases, with 16 bases spanning the gap. CDR3 length: 14 amino acids. The CDR3 loop is CASSPSGELGKLFF. As DNA, the CDR3 is TGTGCCAGCAGCCCCTCGGGGGAGCTCGGAAAACTGTTTTTT.

V usage is TRBV21-1 and J usage is TRBJ2-7. TRBV21-1 is listed as a pseudogene. The CDR3 covers 18 residues. CDR3 coding DNA: TGTGCCAGCAGCAAAGTCCCTTTCCCCGGGACCAACGACTACGAGCAGTACGTC. As protein: CASSKVPFPGTNDYEQYV.

A few counts support this clone. Written as DNA, the CDR3 is TGTGCCACCAGCAGAGCAGGGTTGTCCAATGAGCAGTTCTTC. Its translation is CATSRAGLSNEQFF. The gene calls are TRBV15 and TRBJ2-1; the D gene is possibly TRBD1 (5 bases). There are 14 residues in the CDR3. V lost 1 base and J 6 bases, leaving 10 bases between the germline ends. The germline V gene has CDR1 LNHNV and CDR2 YYDKDF (reference sequence).

Details on this clone: Other DNA sequences from this sample encode an identical CDR3 as well. The chain employs TRBV5-1 and TRBJ2-7; D gene uncertain. Germline V gene lookup returns CDR1 SGHRS and CDR2 YFSETQ. This CDR3 contains 14 residues. V was pared by 1 base and J by 0 bases, with 8 bases between. CDR3 DNA: TGCGCCAGCAGCTTGTCGGGCAGCTCCTACGAGCAGTACTTC. It encodes CASSLSGSSYEQYF.

The CDR3 sequence is CASSYPDYSVSQYF. CDR3 coding DNA: TGTGCCAGCAGTTACCCGGACTATTCGGTGTCCCAGTACTTC. The V call is TRBV6-2 or TRBV6-3, the J call TRBJ2-5; weak D call: TRBD2 (6 bases). The germline V and J ends were trimmed by 2 bases and 9 bases, with 16 bases remaining between them. Germline V CDR1 and CDR2: MNHEY, SVGEGT. The CDR3 spans 14 residues.

The J gene is TRBJ2-7, the V gene TRBV7-3; no firm D call. CDR1 SGHTA and CDR2 FQGTGA come from the germline V gene. The germline V and J ends were trimmed by 3 bases and 6 bases, with 12 bases remaining between them. This CDR3 has 13 residues. The CDR3 is CASSFLPFSEQYV. The CDR3 DNA is TGTGCCAGCAGCTTTCTTCCATTCAGCGAGCAGTACGTC.

CDR3 region: CASSVPRALPGGYTF. The CDR3 nucleotides are TGTGCCAGTAGTGTTCCCCGGGCCCTTCCCGGAGGCTACACCTTC. The V gene is TRBV19, the J gene TRBJ1-2; D is ambiguous. V was pared by 5 bases and J by 8 bases, with 21 bases between. Germline CDR1 reads LNHDA; CDR2 reads SQIVND (reference sequence). The CDR3 runs to 15 residues.

This chain uses TRBV4-2 with TRBJ2-7, with D unclear. V was clipped by 2 bases and J by 5 bases, with 16 bases between them. The germline V gene has CDR1 LGHNA and CDR2 YNFKEQ. The CDR3 loop spans 15 amino acids. CDR3 sequence (DNA): TGTGCCAGCAGCCAACTGGAAGGCTTTCTAAACGAGCAGTACTTC. As protein: CASSQLEGFLNEQYF.

The chain carries TRBV12-5 and TRBJ2-1; weak D call: TRBD2 (5 bases). CDR1 and CDR2 (germline): LGHNT, FRNRAP. This CDR3 spans 17 amino acids. V lost 1 base, J lost 6 bases, and 19 bases lay in between. CDR3 sequence reads: CASGLGSWTRGFNEQFF. CDR3 sequence (DNA): TGTGCTAGTGGTTTGGGTAGTTGGACCCGCGGGTTCAATGAGCAGTTCTTC.

This rearrangement joins TRBV15 to TRBJ2-3; D gene ambiguous. The CDR3 loop spans 13 amino acids. Trimming left V 5 bases short and J 6 bases short, with 12 bases between. Germline-derived CDR1 and CDR2 are LNHNV and YYDKDF (reference sequence). This CDR3 reads CATSQPVPDTQYF. The CDR3 DNA follows: TGTGCCACCAGCCAACCGGTCCCGGATACGCAGTATTTT.

V and J are TRBV7-6 and TRBJ1-6; 7 bases are shared with TRBD1. After removal of 4 bases from V and 6 bases from J, the junction contained 9 bases not matched to a gene. The CDR3 length is 16 residues. The germline CDR1 and CDR2 sequences are SGHVS and FNYEAQ. Here the CDR3 DNA reads TGTGCCAGCAGCTCTTCGGGACAGTGGGGTAATTCACCCCTCCACTTT. It translates to CASSSSGQWGNSPLHF.

The chain joins TRBV5-8 to TRBJ1-2; D gene unclear. V was cut by 4 bases and J by 4 bases, with 14 bases left in between. Looked up from germline, CDR1 is SGHTS and CDR2 is YDEGEE. This CDR3 spans 14 amino acids. CDR3 DNA sequence: TGTGCCAGCAGCCCAGCCCCAGAGGGCTATGGCTACACCTTC. Translating it yields CASSPAPEGYGYTF.

This clone was detected once. The chain recombines TRBV5-4 with TRBJ2-1; 7 bases are shared with TRBD2. The junction had 5 bases not matched to a gene; V was cut back by 2 bases and J by 0 bases. CDR1 and CDR2 (germline): SGHNT, YYREEE (reference sequence). This CDR3 contains 16 residues. This chain's CDR3 is CASSLVAGVSYNEQFF. The CDR3 DNA reads as TGTGCCAGCAGCTTAGTGGCGGGGGTCTCCTACAATGAGCAGTTCTTC.

The rearrangement joins TRBV18 to TRBJ2-1, with 7 bases fitting TRBD2. The junction had 18 bases not matched to a gene; V was cut back by 6 bases and J by 10 bases. The germline gives CDR1 KGHSH, CDR2 LQKENI. The CDR3 has 16 residues. As DNA, the CDR3 is TGTGCCAGCTCCGATGAGCGGGACTACGACAAGGGGGAGCAGTTCTTC. This translates into CASSDERDYDKGEQFF.

The chain has TRBV30 and TRBJ1-1; unclear D gene. V lost 5 bases to trimming and J lost 0 bases, with 13 bases between them. The CDR3 has 14 residues. Germline CDR1 GTSNPN, CDR2 SVGIG (reference sequence). CDR3 in amino acids: CAWVGVGMNTEAFF. CDR3 bases: TGTGCCTGGGTTGGGGTCGGAATGAACACTGAAGCTTTCTTT.

The gene calls are TRBV4-3 and TRBJ1-2; TRBD1 is a possible D gene (6 bases). The CDR3 has 16 amino acids. V lost 0 bases and J 3 bases, leaving 14 bases between the germline ends. Germline CDR1 is LGHNA and CDR2 is YSLEER. In DNA form, the CDR3 reads TGCGCCAGCAGCCAAGAGATGACAGGTGCCTACTATGGCTACACCTTC. Translation gives CASSQEMTGAYYGYTF.

This chain uses TRBV4-2 with TRBJ2-2; a possible D gene is TRBD2 (7 bases). Germline CDR1 reads LGHNA; CDR2 reads YNFKEQ. Trimming shortened V by 0 bases and J by 6 bases, and 17 bases separated the two germline ends. The CDR3 has 17 residues. The CDR3, as DNA: TGTGCCAGCAGCCAAGATCGGGGGGCTGGGGTGTCCGGGGAGCTGTTTTTT. Its protein product is CASSQDRGAGVSGELFF.

DNA of the CDR3: TGTGCCAGCAGCCCTGTTTCACGTAGCAATCAGCCCCAGCATTTT. It is translated as CASSPVSRSNQPQHF. The rearrangement links TRBV28 to TRBJ1-5; D is undetermined. Germline V gene sequence: CDR1 MDHEN, CDR2 SYDVKM. The CDR3 totals 15 residues. Deletions cut 6 bases from V and 0 bases from J, with 12 bases between.

The CDR3 nucleotides are TGTGCCAGCAGCGTAGGGGAGGGGTTAGCCAAAAACATTCAGTACTTC. Encoded protein: CASSVGEGLAKNIQYF. The genes are TRBV9 and TRBJ2-4; 7 bases align to TRBD2. The junction had 3 bases not matched to a gene; V was cut back by 0 bases and J by 0 bases. Germline loops: CDR1 SGDLS, CDR2 YYNGEE. CDR3 length: 16 amino acids.

The chain is built from TRBV29-1 and TRBJ2-2; 7 bases match TRBD1. Trimming cost V 7 bases and J 6 bases; bases outside gene matches: 5. Germline V gives CDR1 SQVTM, CDR2 ANQGSEA. The CDR3 sequence is 12 residues long. The CDR3: CSADRAPGELFF. CDR3 nucleotide sequence: TGCAGCGCTGACAGGGCTCCCGGGGAGCTGTTTTTT.